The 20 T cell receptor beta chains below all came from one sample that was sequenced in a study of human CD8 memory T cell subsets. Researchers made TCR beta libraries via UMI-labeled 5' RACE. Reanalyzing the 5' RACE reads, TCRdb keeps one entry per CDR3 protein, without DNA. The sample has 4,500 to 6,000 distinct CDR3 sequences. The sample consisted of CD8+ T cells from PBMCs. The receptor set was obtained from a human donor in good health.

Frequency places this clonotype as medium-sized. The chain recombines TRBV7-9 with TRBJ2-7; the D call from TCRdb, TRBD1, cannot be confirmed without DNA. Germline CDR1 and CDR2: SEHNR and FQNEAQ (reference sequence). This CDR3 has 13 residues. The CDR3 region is CASSTPGGYEQYF.

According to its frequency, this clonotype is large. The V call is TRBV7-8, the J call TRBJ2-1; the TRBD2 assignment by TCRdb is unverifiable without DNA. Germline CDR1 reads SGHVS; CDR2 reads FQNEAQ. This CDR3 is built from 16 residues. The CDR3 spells CASSLFSGGAQNEQFF.

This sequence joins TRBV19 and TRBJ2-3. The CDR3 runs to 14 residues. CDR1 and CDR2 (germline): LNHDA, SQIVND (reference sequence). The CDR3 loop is CASSRGTNTDTQYF.

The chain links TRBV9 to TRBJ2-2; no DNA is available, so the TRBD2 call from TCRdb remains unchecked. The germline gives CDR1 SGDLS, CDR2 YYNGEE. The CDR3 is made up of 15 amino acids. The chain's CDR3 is CASSTTSANTGELFF.

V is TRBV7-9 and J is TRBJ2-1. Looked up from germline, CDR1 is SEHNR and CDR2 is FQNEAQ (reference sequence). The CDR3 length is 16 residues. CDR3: CASSDSLAISYNEQFF.

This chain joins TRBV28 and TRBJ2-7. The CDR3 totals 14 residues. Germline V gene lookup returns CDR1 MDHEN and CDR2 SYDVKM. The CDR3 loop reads CASTSRGTYYEQYF.

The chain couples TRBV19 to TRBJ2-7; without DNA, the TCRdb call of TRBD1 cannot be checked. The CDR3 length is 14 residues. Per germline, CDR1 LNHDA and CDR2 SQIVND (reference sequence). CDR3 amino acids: CASSIDLGGYEQYF.

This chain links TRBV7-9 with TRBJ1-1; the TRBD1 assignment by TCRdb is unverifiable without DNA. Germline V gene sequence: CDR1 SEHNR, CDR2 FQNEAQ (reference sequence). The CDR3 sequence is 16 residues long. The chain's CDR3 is CASSPGQPVSDTEAFF.

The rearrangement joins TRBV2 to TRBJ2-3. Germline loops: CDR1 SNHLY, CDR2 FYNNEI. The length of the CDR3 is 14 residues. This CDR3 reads CASSETASTDTQYF.

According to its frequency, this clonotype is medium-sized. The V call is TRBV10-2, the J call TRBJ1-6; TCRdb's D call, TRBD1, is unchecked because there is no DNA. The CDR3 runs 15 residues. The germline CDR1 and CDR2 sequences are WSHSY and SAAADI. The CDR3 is CASKDWGHDNSPLHF.

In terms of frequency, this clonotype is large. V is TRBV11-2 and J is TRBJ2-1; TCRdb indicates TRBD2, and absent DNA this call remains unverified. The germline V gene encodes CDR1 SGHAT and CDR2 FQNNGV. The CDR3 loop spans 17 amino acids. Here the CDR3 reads CASSLVHGLAERNEQFF.

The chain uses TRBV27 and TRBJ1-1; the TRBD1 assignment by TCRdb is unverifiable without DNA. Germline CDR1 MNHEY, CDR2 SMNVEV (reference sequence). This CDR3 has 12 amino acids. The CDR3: CASSLLGQRAFF.

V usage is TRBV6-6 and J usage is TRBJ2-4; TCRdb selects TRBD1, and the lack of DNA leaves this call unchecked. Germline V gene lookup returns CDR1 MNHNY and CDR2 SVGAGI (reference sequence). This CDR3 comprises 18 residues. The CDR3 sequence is CASSYRPGTGEAKNIQYF.

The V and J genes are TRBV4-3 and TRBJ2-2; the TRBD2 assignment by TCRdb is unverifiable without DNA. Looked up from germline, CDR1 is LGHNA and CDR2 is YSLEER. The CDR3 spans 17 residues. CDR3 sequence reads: CASSQEGLAENTGELFF.

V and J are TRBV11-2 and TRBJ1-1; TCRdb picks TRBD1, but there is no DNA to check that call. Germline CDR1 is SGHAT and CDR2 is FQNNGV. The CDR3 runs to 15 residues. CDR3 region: CASSPQIGADTEAFF.

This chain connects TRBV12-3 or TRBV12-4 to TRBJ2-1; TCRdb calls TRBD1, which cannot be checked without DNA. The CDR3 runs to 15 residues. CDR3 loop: CASSREQDFYNEQFF.

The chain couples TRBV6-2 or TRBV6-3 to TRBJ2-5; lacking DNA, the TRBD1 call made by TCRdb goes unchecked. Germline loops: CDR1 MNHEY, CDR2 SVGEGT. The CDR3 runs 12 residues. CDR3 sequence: CASTEGFMAQYF.

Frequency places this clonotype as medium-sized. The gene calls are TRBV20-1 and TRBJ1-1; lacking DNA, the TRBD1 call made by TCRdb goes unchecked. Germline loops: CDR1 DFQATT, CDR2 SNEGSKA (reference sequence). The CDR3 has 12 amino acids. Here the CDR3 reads CSADRGDTEAFF.

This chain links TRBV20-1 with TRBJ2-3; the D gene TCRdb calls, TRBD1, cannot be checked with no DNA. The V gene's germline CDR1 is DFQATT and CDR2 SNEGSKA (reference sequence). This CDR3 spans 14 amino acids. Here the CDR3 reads CSAITTEITDTQYF.

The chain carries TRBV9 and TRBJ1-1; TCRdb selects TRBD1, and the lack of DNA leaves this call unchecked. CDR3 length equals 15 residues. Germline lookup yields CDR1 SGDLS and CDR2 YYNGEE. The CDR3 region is CASSAGTGMNTEAFF.